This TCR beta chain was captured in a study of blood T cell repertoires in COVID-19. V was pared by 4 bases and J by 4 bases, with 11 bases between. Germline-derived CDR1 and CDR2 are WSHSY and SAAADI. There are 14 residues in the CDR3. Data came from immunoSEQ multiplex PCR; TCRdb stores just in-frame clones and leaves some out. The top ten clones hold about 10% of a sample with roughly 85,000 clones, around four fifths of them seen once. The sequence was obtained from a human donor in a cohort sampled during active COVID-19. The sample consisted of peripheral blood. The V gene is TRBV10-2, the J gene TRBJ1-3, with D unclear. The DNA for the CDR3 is TGCGCCAGCAGTGCCTGGCCAGAAGGAAACACCATATATTTT. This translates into CASSAWPEGNTIYF.